This passage covers 26 T cell receptor beta chains from one sample sequenced in a study of monozygotic twins with inflammatory bowel disease (dated by TCRdb to about 2019). The library was produced with 5' RACE. The sequencing machine was an Illumina HiSeq 2500. After the reads were reprocessed by TCRdb, one entry was made per CDR3 protein sequence, with no DNA. The sample table gives 300,000 to 400,000 distinct CDR3 sequences. Clones ranked in the top ten supply 2% to 2.5% of the sample. Source material: blood. Receptors were obtained from a human donor with ulcerative colitis or Crohn's disease, or a healthy co-twin of an affected twin (not recorded which).

The V call is TRBV28, the J call TRBJ2-1; TCRdb names TRBD2, which stays unverified in the absence of DNA. Germline-derived CDR1 and CDR2 are MDHEN and SYDVKM. The length of the CDR3 is 16 residues. CDR3 residues: CASSLIAGGLYNEQFF.

The chain joins TRBV11-3 to TRBJ2-3. Germline CDR1 is SGHNT and CDR2 is YENEEA. The CDR3 spans 15 residues. CDR3 sequence reads: CASSLISGRPDTQYF.

The gene calls are TRBV27 and TRBJ2-2. CDR1 is MNHEY, CDR2 SMNVEV, per germline (reference sequence). The CDR3 is 13 amino acids. CDR3 sequence: CASSSSPTGELFF.

The chain links TRBV20-1 to TRBJ1-6; the D call from TCRdb, TRBD1, cannot be confirmed without DNA. The CDR3 is 14 amino acids. CDR1 is DFQATT and CDR2 is SNEGSKA in the germline V gene (reference sequence). CDR3 region: CSARYGTANSPLHF.

This chain joins TRBV5-1 and TRBJ1-2; TCRdb indicates TRBD1, and absent DNA this call remains unverified. In germline, CDR1 is SGHRS, CDR2 YFSETQ. The CDR3 runs 16 residues. The CDR3 is CASSDPGQLANYGYTF.

The J gene is TRBJ2-4, the V gene TRBV5-1; TCRdb selects TRBD1, and the lack of DNA leaves this call unchecked. CDR1 and CDR2 (germline): SGHRS, YFSETQ. The CDR3 has 17 residues. The chain's CDR3 is CASSLPRGRGGENIQYF.

The chain couples TRBV20-1 to TRBJ2-7. The V gene's germline CDR1 is DFQATT and CDR2 SNEGSKA (reference sequence). This CDR3 has 12 amino acids. The CDR3 protein is CSARDNSYEQYF.

V and J are TRBV20-1 and TRBJ2-7; TCRdb returns TRBD1, unconfirmable since there is no DNA. The CDR3 sequence is 14 residues long. The germline CDR1 and CDR2 sequences are DFQATT and SNEGSKA (reference sequence). Here the CDR3 reads CSVLTGTGRNEQYF.

CDR3: CASSPGRDRGDGYTF. The rearrangement joins TRBV9 to TRBJ1-2; TCRdb calls TRBD1, which cannot be checked without DNA. CDR3 size: 15 residues. From germline, CDR1 is SGDLS and CDR2 YYNGEE.

The chain uses TRBV7-8 and TRBJ2-5. CDR3 length: 15 amino acids. Germline CDR1 and CDR2: SGHVS and FQNEAQ. The CDR3: CASSPNTGHQETQYF. Full variable domain (missing parts from reference TRBV7-8 and TRBJ2-5): GAGVSQSPRYKVAKRGQDVALRCDPISGHVSLFWYQQALGQGPEFLTYFQNEAQLDKSGLPSDRFFAERPEGSVSTLKIQRTQQEDSAVYLCASSPNTGHQETQYFGPGTRLLVL.

The V and J genes are TRBV18 and TRBJ2-7. CDR1 and CDR2 from the germline V gene are KGHSH and LQKENI. The CDR3 sequence is 15 residues long. The CDR3 spells CASSPTTGSSYEQYF.

The CDR3: CASSLGAGFNQPQHF. The rearrangement joins TRBV7-2 to TRBJ1-5; TCRdb indicates TRBD1, and absent DNA this call remains unverified. This CDR3 is built from 15 residues. Germline V CDR1 and CDR2: SGHTA, FQGNSA.

V usage is TRBV20-1 and J usage is TRBJ1-1; lacking DNA, the TRBD1 call made by TCRdb goes unchecked. CDR3 length: 14 residues. CDR1 is DFQATT and CDR2 is SNEGSKA in the germline V gene (reference sequence). CDR3 sequence reads: CSARQGGWDTEAFF.

The rearrangement uses TRBV12-3 or TRBV12-4 and TRBJ1-6; the D call from TCRdb, TRBD1, cannot be confirmed without DNA. This CDR3 is built from 17 residues. CDR3 residues: CASSLGSPRSYNSPLHF.

The gene calls are TRBV6-2 or TRBV6-3 and TRBJ2-3; checking the TCRdb D call of TRBD2 is not possible without DNA. The CDR3 spans 14 residues. CDR1 and CDR2 from the germline V gene are MNHEY and SVGEGT. CDR3 region: CAGRGLAGTDTQYF.

This chain links TRBV30 with TRBJ2-1; the TCRdb call, TRBD2, lacks DNA for checking. In germline, CDR1 is GTSNPN, CDR2 SVGIG (reference sequence). CDR3 size: 13 residues. The CDR3: CAWSAGLGNEQFF.

The genes are TRBV5-1 and TRBJ2-3; the D call of TRBD2 rests on TCRdb alone, since no DNA is present to check it. Germline V gene lookup returns CDR1 SGHRS and CDR2 YFSETQ. CDR3 length equals 16 residues. The chain's CDR3 is CASSLGTSGRTDTQYF.

This chain joins TRBV5-1 and TRBJ1-3; checking the TCRdb D call of TRBD1 is not possible without DNA. CDR3 size: 14 residues. Germline V gives CDR1 SGHRS, CDR2 YFSETQ. The CDR3 is CASSQGGSGNTIYF. The full variable domain, with the rest looked up from reference TRBV5-1 and TRBJ1-3, is KAGVTQTPRYLIKTRGQQVTLSCSPISGHRSVSWYQQTPGQGLQFLFEYFSETQRNKGNFPGRFSGRQFSNSRSEMNVSTLELGDSALYLCASSQGGSGNTIYFGEGSWLTVV.

The rearrangement links TRBV7-8 to TRBJ2-2; no DNA is available, so the TRBD1 call from TCRdb remains unchecked. The germline gives CDR1 SGHVS, CDR2 FQNEAQ. The CDR3 loop spans 16 amino acids. The CDR3 protein is CASSPPGQKNTGELFF. Complete variable domain (other parts from reference TRBV7-8 and TRBJ2-2): GAGVSQSPRYKVAKRGQDVALRCDPISGHVSLFWYQQALGQGPEFLTYFQNEAQLDKSGLPSDRFFAERPEGSVSTLKIQRTQQEDSAVYLCASSPPGQKNTGELFFGEGSRLTVL.

The chain is built from TRBV6-5 and TRBJ2-6. This CDR3 contains 16 residues. The V gene's germline CDR1 is MNHEY and CDR2 SVGAGI. This chain's CDR3 is CASSYIGGSGANVLTF.

J is TRBJ2-5 and V is TRBV20-1; TCRdb indicates TRBD2, and absent DNA this call remains unverified. Germline CDR1 is DFQATT and CDR2 is SNEGSKA (reference sequence). CDR3 length equals 19 residues. CDR3 loop: CSAPAPELAGGPLLETQYF.

The CDR3 loop is CSARPNYNSPLHF. The rearrangement links TRBV20-1 to TRBJ1-6. The CDR3 sequence is 13 residues long. Germline V gives CDR1 DFQATT, CDR2 SNEGSKA (reference sequence).

The chain carries TRBV10-3 and TRBJ2-1. The CDR3 is 14 amino acids. Germline V gene lookup returns CDR1 ENHRY and CDR2 SYGVKD. The CDR3 is CAISEATLYNEQFF.

V and J are TRBV28 and TRBJ1-1. CDR1 is MDHEN, CDR2 SYDVKM, per germline. The CDR3 is 15 residues long. This CDR3 is CASSPAVDRDLMAFF.

V is TRBV11-2 and J is TRBJ1-5. CDR3 length equals 17 residues. Germline CDR1 is SGHAT and CDR2 is FQNNGV. The chain's CDR3 is CASSLEGGRRSNQPQHF.

The chain uses TRBV12-3 or TRBV12-4 and TRBJ1-5; the TRBD1 assignment by TCRdb is unverifiable without DNA. CDR3 length: 16 amino acids. The CDR3 here is CASSLGRDRGHQPQHF.